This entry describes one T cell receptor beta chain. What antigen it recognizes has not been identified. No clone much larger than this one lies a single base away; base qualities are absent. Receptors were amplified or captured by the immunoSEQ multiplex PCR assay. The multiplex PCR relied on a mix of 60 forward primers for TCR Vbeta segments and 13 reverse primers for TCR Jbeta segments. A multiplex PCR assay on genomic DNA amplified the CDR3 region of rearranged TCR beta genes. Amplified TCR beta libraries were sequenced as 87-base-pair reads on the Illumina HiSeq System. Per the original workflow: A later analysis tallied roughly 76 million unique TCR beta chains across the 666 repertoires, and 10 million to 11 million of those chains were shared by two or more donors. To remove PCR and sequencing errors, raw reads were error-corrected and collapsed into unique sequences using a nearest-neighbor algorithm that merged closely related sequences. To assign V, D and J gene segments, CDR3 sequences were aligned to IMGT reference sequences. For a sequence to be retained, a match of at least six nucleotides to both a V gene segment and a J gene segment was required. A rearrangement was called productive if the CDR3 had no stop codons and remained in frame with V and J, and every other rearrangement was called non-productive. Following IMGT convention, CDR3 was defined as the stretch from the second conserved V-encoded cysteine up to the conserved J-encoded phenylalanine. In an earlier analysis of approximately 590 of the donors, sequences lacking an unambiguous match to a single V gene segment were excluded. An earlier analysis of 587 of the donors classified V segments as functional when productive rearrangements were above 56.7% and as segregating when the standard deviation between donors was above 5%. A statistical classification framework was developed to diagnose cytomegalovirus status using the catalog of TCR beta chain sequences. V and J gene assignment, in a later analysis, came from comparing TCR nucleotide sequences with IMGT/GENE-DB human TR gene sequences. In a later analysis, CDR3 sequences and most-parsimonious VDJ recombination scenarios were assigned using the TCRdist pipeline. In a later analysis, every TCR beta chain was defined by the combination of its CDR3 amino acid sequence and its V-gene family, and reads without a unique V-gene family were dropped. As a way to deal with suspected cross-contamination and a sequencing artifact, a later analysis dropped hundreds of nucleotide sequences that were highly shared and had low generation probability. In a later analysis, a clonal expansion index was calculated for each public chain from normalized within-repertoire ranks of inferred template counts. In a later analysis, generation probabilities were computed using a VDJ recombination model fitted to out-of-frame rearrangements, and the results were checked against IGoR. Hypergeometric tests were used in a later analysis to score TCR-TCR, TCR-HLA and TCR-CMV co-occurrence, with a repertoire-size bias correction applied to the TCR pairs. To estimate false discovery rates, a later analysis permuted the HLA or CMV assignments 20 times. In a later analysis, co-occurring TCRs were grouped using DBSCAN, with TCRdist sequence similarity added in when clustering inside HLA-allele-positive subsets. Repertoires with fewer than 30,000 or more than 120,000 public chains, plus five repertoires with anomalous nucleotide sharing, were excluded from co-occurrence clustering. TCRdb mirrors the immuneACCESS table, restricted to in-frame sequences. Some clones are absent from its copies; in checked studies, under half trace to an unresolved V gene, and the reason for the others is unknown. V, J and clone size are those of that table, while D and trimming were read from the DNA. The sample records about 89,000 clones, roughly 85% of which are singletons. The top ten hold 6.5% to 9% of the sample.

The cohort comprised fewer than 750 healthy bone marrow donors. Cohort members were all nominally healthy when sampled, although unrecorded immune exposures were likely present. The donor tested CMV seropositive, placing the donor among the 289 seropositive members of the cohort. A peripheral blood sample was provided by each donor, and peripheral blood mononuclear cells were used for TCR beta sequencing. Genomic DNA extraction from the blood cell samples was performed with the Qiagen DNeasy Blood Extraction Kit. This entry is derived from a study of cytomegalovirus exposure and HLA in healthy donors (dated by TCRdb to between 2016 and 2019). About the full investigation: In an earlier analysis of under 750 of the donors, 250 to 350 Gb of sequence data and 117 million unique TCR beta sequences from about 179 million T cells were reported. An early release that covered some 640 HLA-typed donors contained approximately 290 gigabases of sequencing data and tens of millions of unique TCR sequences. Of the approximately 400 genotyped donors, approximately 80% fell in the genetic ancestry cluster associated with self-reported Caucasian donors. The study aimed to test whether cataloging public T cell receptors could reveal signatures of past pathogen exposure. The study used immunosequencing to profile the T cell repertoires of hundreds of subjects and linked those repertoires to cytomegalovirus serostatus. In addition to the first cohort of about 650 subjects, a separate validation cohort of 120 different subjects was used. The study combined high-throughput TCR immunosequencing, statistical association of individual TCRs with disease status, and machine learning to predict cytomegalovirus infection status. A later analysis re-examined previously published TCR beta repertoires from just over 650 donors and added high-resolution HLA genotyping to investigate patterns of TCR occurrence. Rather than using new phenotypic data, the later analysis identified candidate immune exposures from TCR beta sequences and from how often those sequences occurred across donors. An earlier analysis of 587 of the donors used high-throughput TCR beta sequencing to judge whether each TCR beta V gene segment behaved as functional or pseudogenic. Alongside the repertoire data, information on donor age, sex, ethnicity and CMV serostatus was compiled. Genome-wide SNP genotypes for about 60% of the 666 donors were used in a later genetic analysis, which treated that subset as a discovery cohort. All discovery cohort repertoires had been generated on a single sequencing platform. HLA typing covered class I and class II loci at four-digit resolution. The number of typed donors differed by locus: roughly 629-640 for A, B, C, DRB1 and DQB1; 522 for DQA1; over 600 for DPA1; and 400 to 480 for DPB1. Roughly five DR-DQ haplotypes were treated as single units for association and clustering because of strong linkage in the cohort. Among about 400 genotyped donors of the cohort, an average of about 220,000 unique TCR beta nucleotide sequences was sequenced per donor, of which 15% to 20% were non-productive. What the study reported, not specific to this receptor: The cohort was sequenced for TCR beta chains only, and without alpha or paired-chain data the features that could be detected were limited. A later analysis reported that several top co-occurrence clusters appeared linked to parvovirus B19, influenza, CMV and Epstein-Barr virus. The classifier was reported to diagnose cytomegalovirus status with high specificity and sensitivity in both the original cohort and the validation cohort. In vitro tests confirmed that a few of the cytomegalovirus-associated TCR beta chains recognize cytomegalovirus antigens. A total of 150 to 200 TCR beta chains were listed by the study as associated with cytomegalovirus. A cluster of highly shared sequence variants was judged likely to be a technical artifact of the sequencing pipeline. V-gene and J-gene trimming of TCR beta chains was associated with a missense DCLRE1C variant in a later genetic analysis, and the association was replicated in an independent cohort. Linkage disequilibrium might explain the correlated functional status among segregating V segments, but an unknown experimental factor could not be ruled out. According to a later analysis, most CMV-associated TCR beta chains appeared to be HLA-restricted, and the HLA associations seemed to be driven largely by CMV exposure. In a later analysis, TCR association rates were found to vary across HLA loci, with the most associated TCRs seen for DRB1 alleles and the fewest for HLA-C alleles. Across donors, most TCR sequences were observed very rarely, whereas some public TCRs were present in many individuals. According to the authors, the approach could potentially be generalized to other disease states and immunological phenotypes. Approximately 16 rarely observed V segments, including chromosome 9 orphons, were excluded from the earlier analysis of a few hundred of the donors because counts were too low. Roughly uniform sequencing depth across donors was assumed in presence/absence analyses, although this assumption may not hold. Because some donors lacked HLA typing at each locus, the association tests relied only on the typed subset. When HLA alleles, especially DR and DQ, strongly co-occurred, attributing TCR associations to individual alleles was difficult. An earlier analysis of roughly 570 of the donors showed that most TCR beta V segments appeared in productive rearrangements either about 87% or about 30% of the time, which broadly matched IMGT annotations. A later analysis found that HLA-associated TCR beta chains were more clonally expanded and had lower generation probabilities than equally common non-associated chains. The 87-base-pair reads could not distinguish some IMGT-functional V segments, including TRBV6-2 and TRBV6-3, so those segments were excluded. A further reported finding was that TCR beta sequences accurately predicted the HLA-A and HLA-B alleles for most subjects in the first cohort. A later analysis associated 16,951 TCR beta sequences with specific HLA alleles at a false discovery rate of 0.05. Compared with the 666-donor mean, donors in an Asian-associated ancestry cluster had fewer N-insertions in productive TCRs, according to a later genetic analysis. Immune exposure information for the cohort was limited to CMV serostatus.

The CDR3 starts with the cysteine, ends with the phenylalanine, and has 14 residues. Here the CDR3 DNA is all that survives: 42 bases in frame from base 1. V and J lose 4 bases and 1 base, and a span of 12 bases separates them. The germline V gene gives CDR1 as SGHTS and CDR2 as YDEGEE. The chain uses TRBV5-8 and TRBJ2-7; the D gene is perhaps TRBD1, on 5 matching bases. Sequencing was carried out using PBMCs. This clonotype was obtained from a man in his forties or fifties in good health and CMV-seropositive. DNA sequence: TGTGCCAGCAGCCCAGGGTTTTTATCCTACGAGCAGTACTTC. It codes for CASSPGFLSYEQYF.